This T cell receptor beta chain was obtained from a study of monozygotic twins with inflammatory bowel disease. Notes on the study in general: Extra variability in the repertoires of patients may have come from differing immunosuppressive treatments. Among IBD patients, TCRbeta diversity (inverse Simpson) was lower than in healthy co-twins.

The CDR3 is made up of 14 amino acids. Germline assignment: CDR1 DFQATT and CDR2 SNEGSKA (reference sequence). Note on this clonotype: The antigen is undetermined.

Making each TCR library took roughly 3,200 ng of total RNA. Each CDR3 protein gets one entry in TCRdb, which reprocessed the 5' RACE reads and gives no DNA. The repertoire table contains about 330,000 distinct CDR3 sequences. The gene calls are TRBV20-1 and TRBJ2-2; the TCRdb D gene call, TRBD1, has no DNA to confirm it. The source of this sequence is a human donor with ulcerative colitis or Crohn's disease, or a healthy co-twin of an affected twin (not recorded which). The source material was blood. The CDR3 is CSARDRGATGELFF.